This T cell receptor beta chain was observed in a study of kidney transplant recipient with SARS-CoV-2 infection. J lost 5 bases, V lost 5 bases, and 2 bases had no gene match. The CDR3 extends over 13 amino acids. The germline V gene has CDR1 MNHEY and CDR2 SVGAGI. There are many counts of this clonotype. TCRdb fed the reads into MiXCR, producing one record per CDR3 protein. The data hold approximately 250,000 distinct CDR3 sequences, with more than 25% observed a single time. Source: a blood sample, taken at baseline and around day 110 from a kidney transplant recipient. V gene TRBV6-5 combines with J gene TRBJ1-5; 8 bases align to TRBD1. This TCR derives from a male patient between 25 and 39 years old who had COVID-19 and was a kidney transplant recipient. These T cells may partly come from the graft donor. The CDR3 DNA reads as TGTGCCAGCAGTAGACAGGGGTATCAGCCCCAGCATTTT. Its protein is CASSRQGYQPQHF.